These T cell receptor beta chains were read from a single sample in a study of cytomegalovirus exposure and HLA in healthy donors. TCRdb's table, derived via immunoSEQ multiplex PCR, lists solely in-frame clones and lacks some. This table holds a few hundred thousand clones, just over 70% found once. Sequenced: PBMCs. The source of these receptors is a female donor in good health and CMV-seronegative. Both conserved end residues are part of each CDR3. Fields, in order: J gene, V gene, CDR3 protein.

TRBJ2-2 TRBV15 CATSRAFPEKLAQNTGELFF
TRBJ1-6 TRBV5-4 CASSPRQGTVGSPLHF
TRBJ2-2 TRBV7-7 CASSLGLAANTGELFF
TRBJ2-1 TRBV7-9 CASSRPGQGFNEQFF
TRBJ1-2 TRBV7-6 CASSPSDRDVSAGYGYTF
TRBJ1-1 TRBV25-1 CASSEPGTLNTEAFF
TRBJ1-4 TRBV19 CASSTPDRFREKLFF
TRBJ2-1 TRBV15 CATSNVGGMNEQFF
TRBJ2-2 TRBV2 CASNGEVNTGELFF
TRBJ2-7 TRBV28 CASLAGAYEQYF
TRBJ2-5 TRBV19 CASSKTGTHQETQYF
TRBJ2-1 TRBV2 CASSEESSGGYNEQFF
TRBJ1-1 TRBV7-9 CSSSLVGENTEAFF
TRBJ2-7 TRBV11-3 CASSADRGPGEQYF
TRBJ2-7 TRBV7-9 CASSATGTGSHEQYF
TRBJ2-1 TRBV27 CASSRLAGGPYNEQFF
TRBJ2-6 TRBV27 CASSFRQGAAGANVLTF
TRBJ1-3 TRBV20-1 CSPHSGNTIYF
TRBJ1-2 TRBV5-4 CASSLGGSGYGYTF
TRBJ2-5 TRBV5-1 CASSLLGLSTEETQYF
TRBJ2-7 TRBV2 CASSDGNGGIYEQYF
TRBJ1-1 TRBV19 CASSPQGNTEAFF
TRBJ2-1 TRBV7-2 CASSLVAGEPNSYNEQFF
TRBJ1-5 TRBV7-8 CASQDRSNQPQHF
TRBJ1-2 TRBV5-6 CASSLDRTPWGYTF
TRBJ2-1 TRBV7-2 CASSRARTRHNEQFF
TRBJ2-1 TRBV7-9 CASVGGQGYNEQFF
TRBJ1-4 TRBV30 CAWSAGERTNEKLFF
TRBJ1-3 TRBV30 CAWGRGGFSGNTIYF
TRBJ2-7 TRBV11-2 CASSSRDSYSYEQYF
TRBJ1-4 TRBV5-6 CASSFTGGGKLFF
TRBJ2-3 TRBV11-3 CASSTRQGPTDTQYF
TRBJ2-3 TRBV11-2 CASSLLGGRADTQYF
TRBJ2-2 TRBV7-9 CSSRQGASGELFF
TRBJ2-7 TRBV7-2 CASSHDFAGGPYEQYF
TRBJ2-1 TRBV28 CASSFSKLAGGNEQFF
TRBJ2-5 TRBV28 CATTAGGVGGQGQETQYF